This entry lists 8 T cell receptor beta chains sequenced from one sample in a study of blood T cell repertoires in COVID-19. Libraries were prepared by immunoSEQ multiplex PCR; TCRdb keeps only in-frame clonotypes and omits some of them. This sample has hundreds of thousands of clones, with roughly 90% found just once. Source material: PBMCs or T cells enriched from blood (not recorded which). These receptors were collected from a woman between 50 and 59 years old in a cohort exposed to, infected with or recovered from COVID-19 (not recorded which).

The rearrangement joins TRBV7-3 to TRBJ2-2; 7 bases are a match to TRBD1. The V gene's germline CDR1 is SGHTA and CDR2 FQGTGA. Trimming took 0 bases from V and 5 from J; bases not matched to a gene: 12. This CDR3 spans 18 amino acids. CDR3 sequence (DNA): TGTGCCAGCAGCTTAACGCCCGACAGGGCTATCGTAACCGGGGAGCTGTTTTTT. It specifies CASSLTPDRAIVTGELFF.

The gene calls are TRBV4-2 and TRBJ2-3; 7 bases agree with TRBD2. In germline, CDR1 is LGHNA, CDR2 YNFKEQ. This CDR3 spans 15 amino acids. The trim removed 0 bases at V and 5 bases at J, leaving 5 bases unmatched. CDR3 bases: TGTGCCAGCAGCCAAGATTTGGGGGGGATAGATACGCAGTATTTT. Translating gives CASSQDLGGIDTQYF.

V gene TRBV6-5 combines with J gene TRBJ1-5; a weak D match, TRBD1 (6 bases). Per germline, CDR1 MNHEY and CDR2 SVGAGI. Trimming took off 2 bases at V and 6 bases at J, with 11 bases between the two ends. The CDR3 extends over 14 amino acids. In DNA, the CDR3 is TGTGCCAGCAGTTACCGAGGGGGAAGTCAGCCCCAGCATTTT. As protein: CASSYRGGSQPQHF.

This sequence joins TRBV6-5 and TRBJ1-2, with D uncertain. This CDR3 is 14 amino acids long. V shed 4 bases and J shed 7 bases, with 16 bases lying between them. Germline-derived CDR1 and CDR2 are MNHEY and SVGAGI. CDR3 sequence: CASSFLGQAFGYTF. CDR3 DNA: TGTGCCAGCAGTTTCCTCGGCCAGGCCTTTGGCTACACCTTC.

The chain combines TRBV28 with TRBJ1-1; 9 nucleotides match TRBD1. Per germline, CDR1 MDHEN and CDR2 SYDVKM. Trimming at V came to 10 bases and at J to 7 bases, leaving 16 bases not matched to a gene. CDR3 size: 15 residues. In DNA form, the CDR3 reads TGTGCCACTCTGACAGGGGGAGACGGGGCGCTTGAAGCTTTCTTT. Translating gives CATLTGGDGALEAFF.

With regard to this clone: Other nucleotide sequences in the sample specify the same CDR3. The rearrangement links TRBV7-2 to TRBJ2-7; possible D gene TRBD1, 5 bases. Germline values: CDR1 SGHTA, CDR2 FQGNSA. Trimming removed 5 bases from V and 3 bases from J, with 11 bases in between. This CDR3 region has 13 residues. This CDR3 is CASSPIRGYEQYF. The CDR3, as DNA: TGTGCCAGCAGCCCCATAAGGGGCTACGAGCAGTACTTC. The variable domain in full, with the rest retrieved from reference TRBV7-2 and TRBJ2-7, is GAGVSQSPSNKVTEKGKDVELRCDPISGHTALYWYRQSLGQGLEFLIYFQGNSAPDKSGLPSDRFSAERTGGSVSTLTIQRTQQEDSAVYLCASSPIRGYEQYFGPGTRLTVT.

The chain uses TRBV30 and TRBJ1-1; D might be TRBD1 (5 bases). The V gene lost 5 bases and the J gene lost 10 bases, with 14 bases spanning the gap. Germline CDR1 and CDR2: GTSNPN and SVGIG (reference sequence). The CDR3 runs 11 residues. The CDR3 region has the DNA TGTGCCTGGGGACGGACCGGGGGAGCTTTCTTT. As protein: CAWGRTGGAFF.

This clone was observed a few times. The chain uses TRBV3-1 (or the pseudogene TRBV3-2) and TRBJ1-4, with a weak D call TRBD1 (6 bases). The CDR3 runs 14 residues. Germline CDR1 LGHDT, CDR2 YNNKEL (reference sequence). Trimming pared 6 bases from V and 8 bases from J, leaving 16 bases between. The CDR3 is CASRHTGSGEKLFF. The CDR3 DNA is TGTGCCAGCAGGCATACAGGGAGTGGGGAAAAACTGTTTTTT.